Listed below are T cell receptor beta chains from one sample, sequenced in a study of blood T cells in healthy people across ages. TCRdb independently ran MiXCR on the 5' RACE reads; one entry per CDR3 protein. The sample carries about 1,000,000 distinct CDR3 sequences, 35% to 50% recorded once. The specimen sequenced was blood. Receptor source: a woman in her sixties or seventies in good health. The CDR3 runs from the conserved cysteine through the conserved F or W. The D gene is left open where the match is weak. Clone size is not always given. Where it is, it says once, few, many or a class for expanded clones.

d_call | clone_size | j_call | v_call | cdr3_aa | cdr3_nt
TRBD1 | few | TRBJ2-5 | TRBV7-6 | CASSRSVGTGETQYF | TGTGCCAGCAGCCGATCGGTCGGGACAGGGGAGACCCAGTACTTC
TRBD2 | - | TRBJ2-1 | TRBV6-1 | CASRKAGGSSYNEQFF | TGTGCCAGCAGAAAAGCGGGGGGCAGCTCCTACAATGAGCAGTTCTTC
TRBD2 | few | TRBJ2-1 | TRBV10-2 | CASRPGLETTFF | TGCGCCAGCAGACCGGGACTAGAGACGACGTTCTTC
- | few | TRBJ1-6 | TRBV15 | CATSRVPQGHSPLHF | TGTGCCACCAGCAGAGTCCCCCAAGGGCATTCACCCCTCCACTTT
- | - | TRBJ1-4 | TRBV7-2 | CASSLLRGSNEKLFF | TGTGCCAGCAGCCTACTGAGGGGGTCTAATGAAAAACTGTTTTTT
- | - | TRBJ1-1 | TRBV20-1 | CRAQTGEAFF | TGCAGGGCGCAAACAGGGGAAGCTTTCTTT
TRBD1 | - | TRBJ1-2 | TRBV18 | CASSQARGSGGVGYTF | TGTGCCAGCTCCCAGGCCCGAGGCTCAGGGGGCGTTGGCTACACCTTC
TRBD2 | - | TRBJ2-5 | TRBV7-9 | CASSLDRGSQETQYF | TGTGCCAGCAGCTTAGACCGCGGGAGTCAAGAGACCCAGTACTTC
- | - | TRBJ1-1 | TRBV12-3/TRBV12-4 | CASSPGRLLNTEAFF | TGTGCCAGCAGCCCCGGCAGGCTATTGAACACTGAAGCTTTCTTT
- | - | TRBJ2-5 | TRBV20-1 | CSARRRRGGETQYF | TGCAGTGCTAGACGACGACGGGGTGGTGAGACCCAGTACTTC
TRBD1 | - | TRBJ2-7 | TRBV2 | CASREQGSDEQYF | TGTGCCAGCAGAGAACAGGGGTCTGATGAGCAGTACTTC
TRBD2 | few | TRBJ2-1 | TRBV20-1 | CSARGLAGAYNEQFF | TGCAGTGCTAGAGGACTAGCGGGAGCCTACAATGAGCAGTTCTTC
- | few | TRBJ2-2 | TRBV20-1 | CSATRYTGELFF | TGCAGTGCCACTAGATACACCGGGGAGCTGTTTTTT
- | - | TRBJ1-2 | TRBV10-3 | CAIGRETANYGYTF | TGTGCCATCGGTCGGGAGACCGCTAACTATGGCTACACCTTC
TRBD1 | few | TRBJ2-7 | TRBV15 | CATSRAGQSREQYF | TGTGCCACCAGCAGAGCGGGACAGTCCCGCGAGCAGTACTTC
- | - | TRBJ2-3 | TRBV12-5 | CASTTGPGTQYF | TGTGCTAGCACGACTGGGCCAGGTACGCAGTATTTT
TRBD2 | many | TRBJ2-4 | TRBV20-1 | CSAPGTSGRLENIQYF | TGCAGTGCTCCCGGGACTAGCGGGAGACTGGAAAACATTCAGTACTTC
- | - | TRBJ2-1 | TRBV27 | CASSYKDPSRSYNEQFF | TGTGCCAGCAGTTACAAGGACCCGAGCCGCTCCTACAATGAGCAGTTCTTC
- | few | TRBJ2-3 | TRBV6-1 | CASRSGHLLTDTQYF | TGTGCCAGCAGATCGGGCCATCTCCTGACAGATACGCAGTATTTT
- | - | TRBJ2-7 | TRBV19 | CASSIVGGANEQYF | TGTGCCAGTAGTATAGTTGGGGGGGCTAACGAGCAGTACTTC
TRBD2 | - | TRBJ2-4 | TRBV28 | CASTPQAGGLNIQYF | TGTGCCAGCACCCCGCAAGCGGGAGGGCTAAACATTCAGTACTTC
- | - | TRBJ1-5 | TRBV28 | CASKLGYGSNQPQHF | TGTGCCAGCAAATTAGGGTATGGGAGCAATCAGCCCCAGCATTTT
- | - | TRBJ1-1 | TRBV27 | CVSSLRQNTEAFF | TGTGTCAGCAGTCTCCGGCAAAACACTGAAGCTTTCTTT
- | few | TRBJ2-1 | TRBV10-1 | CASSERSGRSNEQFF | TGCGCCAGCAGTGAGAGGTCGGGACGGAGCAATGAGCAGTTCTTC
TRBD1 | once | TRBJ1-2 | TRBV11-2 | CASSSNPRQGGGYTF | TGTGCCAGCAGCTCCAATCCTCGACAGGGAGGTGGCTACACCTTC
- | - | TRBJ2-3 | TRBV6-4 | CASSDSHAGRADTQYF | TGTGCCAGCAGTGACTCGCACGCAGGGCGGGCAGATACGCAGTATTTT
- | - | TRBJ2-7 | TRBV11-2 | CASSYLTGNEQYF | TGTGCCAGCAGCTATCTGACAGGAAACGAGCAGTACTTC
- | - | TRBJ2-3 | TRBV11-2 | CASRVGSTDTQYF | TGTGCCAGCCGAGTGGGGAGCACAGATACGCAGTATTTT